What follows are 13 T cell receptor beta chains derived from one specimen sequenced in a study of blood T cell repertoires in COVID-19. Produced via immunoSEQ multiplex PCR; TCRdb's table is partial and in-frame only. This sample has about 120,000 clones, with 88% found just once. Sequenced material: peripheral blood. These receptors were obtained from a man between 50 and 59 years old with acute or convalescent COVID-19.

The chain has TRBV30 and TRBJ2-7, with D possibly being TRBD2 (6 bases). CDR1 and CDR2 from the germline V gene are GTSNPN and SVGIG (reference sequence). Trimming removed 2 bases from V and 0 bases from J, with 11 bases in between. This CDR3 is built from 14 residues. The CDR3 sequence: CAWSRRDHSYEQYF. In DNA form, the CDR3 reads TGTGCCTGGAGTAGGAGGGACCACTCCTACGAGCAGTACTTC.

This clone has only one observation. This sequence joins TRBV2 and TRBJ1-1; possibly TRBD1 for D (5 bases). CDR1 is SNHLY, CDR2 FYNNEI, per germline. The CDR3 totals 12 residues. The ends were cut back, 3 bases at V and 10 bases at J, with 12 bases in the middle. CDR3 amino acids: CASSDDTGPAFF. CDR3 DNA: TGTGCCAGCAGTGACGATACAGGCCCAGCTTTCTTT.

This rearrangement joins TRBV6-6 to TRBJ2-5, with TRBD1 matching 7 bases. CDR3 length: 15 amino acids. CDR1 is MNHNY and CDR2 is SVGAGI in the germline V gene (reference sequence). V trimming: 4 bases; J trimming: 3 bases; junction bases outside the gene matches: 8. CDR3: CASSFRQGVKETQYF. The CDR3 DNA reads TGTGCCAGCAGTTTCCGACAGGGTGTAAAAGAGACCCAGTACTTC.

This chain uses TRBV6-1 with TRBJ1-2; 8 bases align to TRBD1. The V and J ends lost 4 bases and 4 bases, in that order; junction bases with no gene match: 14. The CDR3 has 17 amino acids. Germline values: CDR1 MNHNS, CDR2 SASEGT. The CDR3 region is CASSVLRSGGGGYGYTF. The CDR3 coding sequence is TGTGCCAGCAGTGTCCTACGGTCAGGGGGCGGAGGCTATGGCTACACCTTC.

CDR3 DNA sequence: TGTGCTAGTGGTTTGGTACTGGGAGGGACCTACAATGAGCAGTTCTTC. Translation gives CASGLVLGGTYNEQFF. The chain employs TRBV12-5 and TRBJ2-1; 7 nucleotides align to TRBD2. The CDR3 is 16 residues long. The ends lost 0 bases at V and 2 bases at J; junction bases unmatched: 4. CDR1 LGHNT and CDR2 FRNRAP come from the germline V gene. The whole variable domain, remainder taken from reference TRBV12-5 and TRBJ2-1, is DARVTQTPRHKVTEMGQEVTMRCQPILGHNTVFWYRQTMMQGLELLAYFRNRAPLDDSGMPKDRFSAEMPDATLATLKIQPSEPRDSAVYFCASGLVLGGTYNEQFFGPGTRLTVL.

The CDR3 DNA follows: TGTGCCAGTAGTATAGATGGGAGGGGATGGACCGGGGAGCTGTTTTTT. Its protein is CASSIDGRGWTGELFF. The chain is built from TRBV19 and TRBJ2-2, with 7 positions matching TRBD2. V lost 0 bases and J lost 5; bases outside the gene matches: 6. Germline V gene lookup returns CDR1 LNHDA and CDR2 SQIVND (reference sequence). This CDR3 is 16 amino acids long.

The CDR3 loop is CATRGGGSDTQYF. The CDR3 nucleotides are TGTGCCACTCGAGGAGGTGGGTCAGATACGCAGTATTTT. The V and J genes are TRBV2 and TRBJ2-3, with D possibly matching TRBD2 (5 bases). There are 13 residues in the CDR3. Germline V lookup: CDR1 SNHLY, CDR2 FYNNEI. V was pared by 10 bases and J by 4 bases, with 15 bases between.

V gene TRBV5-1 combines with J gene TRBJ2-7; TRBD2 matches at 11 bases. V was pared by 3 bases and J by 5 bases, with 10 bases of the junction left unmatched. This CDR3 comprises 16 residues. Germline CDR1 SGHRS, CDR2 YFSETQ. CDR3 protein: CASSSLAGGGWNEQYF. Written as DNA, the CDR3 is TGCGCCAGCAGCTCTTTAGCGGGAGGGGGTTGGAACGAGCAGTACTTC.

V and J are TRBV5-6 and TRBJ1-2, with 8 bases that match TRBD1. The CDR3 has 14 residues. Per germline, CDR1 SGHDT and CDR2 YYEEEE. The ends lost 4 bases at V and 4 bases at J; junction bases unmatched: 6. This CDR3 reads CASSRGQGSYGYTF. CDR3 sequence (DNA): TGTGCCAGCAGCCGAGGACAGGGAAGCTATGGCTACACCTTC.

This clone was observed a handful of times. This chain uses TRBV7-2 with TRBJ2-2, with D perhaps matching TRBD1 (5 bases). This CDR3 spans 15 amino acids. V was shortened by 7 bases and J by 3 bases, with 15 bases between the two germline ends. CDR1 and CDR2 from the germline V gene are SGHTA and FQGNSA. The CDR3 nucleotides read TGTGCCAGCATCCCTCGGGTAGGGGACACCGGGGAGCTGTTTTTT. It is translated as CASIPRVGDTGELFF.

V is TRBV30 and J is TRBJ2-1; TRBD2 matches 8 bases. Germline values: CDR1 GTSNPN, CDR2 SVGIG (reference sequence). Trimming at V came to 3 bases and at J to 7 bases, leaving 11 bases not matched to a gene. The CDR3 is 15 residues long. This CDR3 reads CAWSRGGGRSNEQFF. CDR3 DNA sequence: TGTGCCTGGAGCCGGGGGGGCGGGAGGTCGAATGAGCAGTTCTTC.

The J gene is TRBJ2-3, the V gene TRBV3-1 (or the pseudogene TRBV3-2); the D gene is possibly TRBD2 (5 bases). Germline-derived CDR1 and CDR2 are LGHDT and YNNKEL (reference sequence). Deletions cut 2 bases from V and 1 base from J, with 16 bases between. CDR3 size: 17 residues. CDR3 bases: TGTGCCAGCAGCCAAATTTTACCGGGGTTAGGCACAGATACGCAGTATTTT. Protein sequence: CASSQILPGLGTDTQYF.

The chain couples TRBV19 to TRBJ2-3, with D tentatively TRBD2 (5 bases). V was pared by 5 bases and J by 0 bases, with 12 bases between. The CDR3 spans 15 residues. Germline loops: CDR1 LNHDA, CDR2 SQIVND (reference sequence). The CDR3 DNA reads TGTGCCAGTAGTGAGATCGGCGGGAGCACAGATACGCAGTATTTT. Residues: CASSEIGGSTDTQYF.